Presented here are 25 T cell receptor beta chains from one specimen sequenced in a study of T-cell memory formation after mild COVID-19. TCRdb analysed the 5' RACE reads with MiXCR anew, one entry per CDR3 protein. The repertoire holds hundreds of thousands of distinct CDR3 sequences, about 16% seen once, with approximately 3.4% in the top ten. Sequencing was carried out using PBMCs or a T cell subset sorted from them (not recorded which). The receptors shown here come from a man aged 18 to 29 who had mild COVID-19 (a few samples of this study predate the infection). Cell type and time point are not known.

This clonotype came up a few times. The chain is built from TRBV11-2 and TRBJ1-1; 8 bases are a match to TRBD1. Germline V CDR1 and CDR2: SGHAT, FQNNGV. V shed 2 bases, J shed 2 bases, and the junction held 7 bases outside the gene matches. The CDR3 covers 16 residues. In nucleotides, the CDR3 is TGTGCCAGCAGCTTACTTGGGACAGGTCTCAACACTGAAGCTTTCTTT. It translates to CASSLLGTGLNTEAFF.

This chain uses TRBV12-3 or TRBV12-4 with TRBJ1-2, with D perhaps TRBD1 (5 bases). The V and J ends lost 1 base and 7 bases respectively, with 10 bases between them. The CDR3 has 13 residues. CDR3 protein: CASSLDGGAGYTF. The CDR3 bases are TGTGCCAGCAGTTTAGATGGGGGTGCTGGCTACACCTTC.

This chain joins TRBV29-1 and TRBJ1-1; D gene uncertain. CDR3 size: 13 residues. From germline, CDR1 is SQVTM and CDR2 ANQGSEA. Trimming shortened V by 5 bases and J by 0 bases, and 10 bases separated the two germline ends. The CDR3 region has the DNA TGCAGCGTTCAGGAACGGTTGAACACTGAAGCTTTCTTT. Amino acid sequence: CSVQERLNTEAFF. The variable domain in full, with the rest retrieved from reference TRBV29-1 and TRBJ1-1, is SAVISQKPSRDICQRGTSLTIQCQVDSQVTMMFWYRQQPGQSLTLIATANQGSEATYESGFVIDKFPISRPNLTFSTLTVSNMSPEDSSIYLCSVQERLNTEAFFGQGTRLTVV.

This clonotype has a count of ten or more. This chain joins TRBV11-2 and TRBJ2-5; 8 positions match TRBD1. J gave up 3 bases and V 0 bases, and 6 bases lay outside the gene matches. Germline V gene data show CDR1 as SGHAT and CDR2 as FQNNGV. The length of the CDR3 is 16 residues. The CDR3 sequence is CASSLDGRGREETQYF. DNA of the CDR3: TGTGCCAGCAGCTTAGATGGCAGGGGGCGGGAAGAGACCCAGTACTTC.

V usage is TRBV20-1 and J usage is TRBJ1-5, with D possibly being TRBD1 (6 bases). V gave up 6 bases and J gave up 0 bases, with 12 bases separating them. Per the germline V gene, CDR1 is DFQATT and CDR2 is SNEGSKA (reference sequence). The length of the CDR3 is 14 residues. For the CDR3, the DNA is TGCAGTGCGCGTACAGGGAGTAGCAATCAGCCCCAGCATTTT. Its protein product is CSARTGSSNQPQHF.

The V and J genes are TRBV25-1 and TRBJ2-7; possibly TRBD1 for D (6 bases). Germline lookup yields CDR1 MGHDK and CDR2 SYGVNS. This CDR3 comprises 13 residues. The V end lost 2 bases, the J end lost 8 bases, and 13 bases lay between the germline ends. The CDR3 here is CASSERTVRKQYF. The CDR3 bases are TGTGCCAGCAGTGAACGGACAGTACGAAAGCAGTACTTC.

The gene calls are TRBV20-1 and TRBJ2-1; no definite D call. Germline V gives CDR1 DFQATT, CDR2 SNEGSKA (reference sequence). This CDR3 is built from 16 residues. Between the trimmed V and J ends, which lost 5 bases and 0 bases, there was a span of 17 bases. The CDR3 is CSAPSYTDNSYNEQFF. In nucleotides, the CDR3 is TGCAGTGCTCCCAGCTATACAGACAACTCCTACAATGAGCAGTTCTTC.

The rearrangement links TRBV10-2 to TRBJ1-1; D unresolved. The V end was cut by 5 bases, the J end by 7 bases, with 11 bases between. This CDR3 is built from 12 residues. The germline V gene has CDR1 WSHSY and CDR2 SAAADI. The CDR3 loop is CASSPGRIEAFF. In DNA form, the CDR3 reads TGCGCCAGCAGTCCAGGACGTATTGAAGCTTTCTTT.

The genes are TRBV5-6 and TRBJ2-3; D is perhaps TRBD2 (5 bases). The CDR3 runs to 15 residues. The germline CDR1 and CDR2 sequences are SGHDT and YYEEEE. Trimming pared 1 base from V and 4 bases from J, leaving 13 bases between. The CDR3 loop is CASSLLGSQADTQYF. In DNA, the CDR3 is TGTGCCAGCAGCTTGTTGGGGAGTCAGGCAGATACGCAGTATTTT.

J is TRBJ1-6 and V is TRBV20-1; D is uncertain. V lost 2 bases and J lost 9, with 17 bases in between. CDR3 length: 15 residues. The V gene's germline CDR1 is DFQATT and CDR2 SNEGSKA (reference sequence). The CDR3 here is CSARFGNPFGSPLHF. The CDR3 DNA reads as TGCAGTGCTAGATTTGGGAACCCCTTTGGTTCACCCCTCCACTTT.

There are a few counts of this clonotype. The chain recombines TRBV7-9 with TRBJ1-2, with 11 bases identical to TRBD1. J was trimmed by 3 bases and V by 8 bases; bases with no gene match: 5. Germline assignment: CDR1 SEHNR and CDR2 FQNEAQ (reference sequence). The CDR3 runs 14 residues. CDR3 residues: CASLPGQGDYGYTF. In DNA, the CDR3 is TGTGCCAGCCTACCGGGACAGGGGGACTATGGCTACACCTTC. The entire variable domain, with the rest obtained from reference TRBV7-9 and TRBJ1-2, is as follows: DTGVSQNPRHKITKRGQNVTFRCDPISEHNRLYWYRQTLGQGPEFLTYFQNEAQLEKSRLLSDRFSAERPKGSFSTLEIQRTEQGDSAMYLCASLPGQGDYGYTFGSGTRLTVV.

The chain links TRBV27 to TRBJ1-1; the D gene is possibly TRBD1 (5 bases). From germline, CDR1 is MNHEY and CDR2 SMNVEV (reference sequence). The V end was cut by 5 bases, the J end by 4 bases, with 11 bases between. This CDR3 has 13 residues. The CDR3 bases are TGTGCCAGCAGTCCTAACAGGTTCACTGAAGCTTTCTTT. Translated: CASSPNRFTEAFF.

The rearrangement uses TRBV5-1 and TRBJ1-6; no reliable D call. CDR3 length: 12 amino acids. V was shortened by 3 bases and J by 10 bases, with 8 bases between the two germline ends. Per germline, CDR1 SGHRS and CDR2 YFSETQ. CDR3 loop: CASSSDGSPLHF. CDR3 coding DNA: TGCGCCAGCAGCTCGGATGGGTCACCCCTCCACTTT.

The CDR3 here is CASSFGVFRNEQFF. The CDR3 nucleotides are TGTGCCAGCAGCTTTGGCGTTTTCCGCAATGAGCAGTTCTTC. V gene TRBV11-2 combines with J gene TRBJ2-1; no clear D gene. The length of the CDR3 is 14 residues. CDR1 and CDR2 from the germline V gene are SGHAT and FQNNGV. Trimming removed 3 bases from V and 6 bases from J, with 12 bases in between.

The chain uses TRBV12-3 or TRBV12-4 and TRBJ1-1; a possible D gene is TRBD1 (5 bases). CDR3 length: 14 residues. Trimming cost V 5 bases and J 11 bases, with 21 bases left between them. As DNA, the CDR3 is TGTGCCAGCAGTCCCCGCTGGGGGAGGAGTGGGGCTTTCTTT. Protein product: CASSPRWGRSGAFF.

The gene calls are TRBV3-1 and TRBJ2-2; D gene unclear. The CDR3 has 14 residues. V dropped 4 bases and J dropped 2 bases, with 8 bases sitting between them. CDR1 is LGHDT, CDR2 YNNKEL, per germline (reference sequence). For the CDR3, the DNA is TGTGCCAGCAGCCCCCTCGGTAACACCGGGGAGCTGTTTTTT. Its protein is CASSPLGNTGELFF. The complete variable domain, with remaining parts taken from reference TRBV3-1 and TRBJ2-2, reads DTAVSQTPKYLVTQMGNDKSIKCEQNLGHDTMYWYKQDSKKFLKIMFSYNNKELIINETVPNRFSPKSPDKAHLNLHINSLELGDSAVYFCASSPLGNTGELFFGEGSRLTVL.

This clonotype occurred many times. V and J are TRBV9 and TRBJ2-3; the D is unclear. V dropped 2 bases and J dropped 5 bases, with 15 bases sitting between them. This CDR3 contains 15 residues. The germline V gene encodes CDR1 SGDLS and CDR2 YYNGEE. The DNA of the CDR3 is TGTGCCAGCAGCGTCGGGCCCCAAGGCGGAGATACGCAGTATTTT. Its translation is CASSVGPQGGDTQYF.

This clonotype was observed a few times. This chain connects TRBV4-2 to TRBJ2-5; 10 positions agree with TRBD2. Unmatched junction bases numbered 15, after V lost 3 bases and J lost 5 bases. This CDR3 has 18 amino acids. Per germline, CDR1 LGHNA and CDR2 YNFKEQ. CDR3 in DNA: TGTGCCAGCAGCCAGTCAAGAAGCGGGGGGGCCCGGGCGGAGACCCAGTACTTC. Its translation: CASSQSRSGGARAETQYF.

The chain links TRBV5-1 to TRBJ2-7, with 7 bases fitting TRBD1. Germline CDR1 SGHRS, CDR2 YFSETQ. The CDR3 spans 19 residues. Trimming cost V 4 bases and J 2 bases; bases outside gene matches: 21. This CDR3 reads CASSPFGRTGVPGAYEQYV. Written as DNA, the CDR3 is TGCGCCAGCAGCCCTTTCGGCAGGACAGGCGTCCCAGGGGCCTACGAGCAGTACGTC.

V usage is TRBV7-2 and J usage is TRBJ1-5; the D gene is possibly TRBD1 (6 bases). V lost 7 bases to trimming and J lost 0 bases, with 13 bases between them. In germline, CDR1 is SGHTA, CDR2 FQGNSA. The CDR3 is 15 residues long. The CDR3 DNA reads TGTGCCAGCACCCTGGGGGCGTATAGCAATCAGCCCCAGCATTTT. This gives the protein CASTLGAYSNQPQHF.

Comments on this clonotype: At one boundary the junction diverges from the germline segment, which might be a read error. This chain joins TRBV24-1 and TRBJ2-3; 10 nucleotides match TRBD1. This CDR3 contains 12 residues. Germline lookup yields CDR1 KGHDR and CDR2 SFDVKD. The chain's CDR3 is CATSDPGQGPFF. The DNA of the CDR3 is TGTGCCACCAGTGATCCGGGACAGGGGCCGTTTTTT.

The sample holds a few counts of this clonotype. The chain carries TRBV27 and TRBJ1-5; 7 bases agree with TRBD1. V shed 8 bases and J 2 bases; nucleotides not matched to a gene: 6. From germline, CDR1 is MNHEY and CDR2 SMNVEV (reference sequence). The CDR3 covers 14 residues. The CDR3 DNA is TGTGCCAGCGGTTACACAGGGGGCAATCAGCCCCAGCATTTT. This codes for CASGYTGGNQPQHF.

V usage is TRBV6-5 and J usage is TRBJ1-2, with TRBD1 matching 7 bases. Looked up from germline, CDR1 is MNHEY and CDR2 is SVGAGI. The CDR3 contains 15 residues. The trim removed 6 bases at V and 6 bases at J, leaving 13 bases unmatched. The CDR3 DNA follows: TGTGCCAGCAGCCCTGGGAGGGGGCCTGTGGATGGCTACACCTTC. Its translation is CASSPGRGPVDGYTF.

This clonotype has at least ten counts. The CDR3 loop is CASSSQGIGQGYTF. Here the CDR3 DNA reads TGTGCCAGCAGTTCCCAGGGGATAGGTCAGGGCTACACCTTC. The rearrangement joins TRBV27 to TRBJ1-2; weak D call: TRBD1 (6 bases). The V end was cut by 4 bases, the J end by 8 bases, with 17 bases between. This CDR3 has 14 amino acids. Germline lookup yields CDR1 MNHEY and CDR2 SMNVEV (reference sequence).

In this sample, this clonotype turned up a few times. This chain connects TRBV6-2 or TRBV6-3 to TRBJ2-2, with 7 nucleotides matching TRBD1. The CDR3 totals 14 residues. Trimming cost V 3 bases and J 9 bases; bases outside gene matches: 7. Germline CDR1 is MNHEY and CDR2 is SVGEGT. In nucleotides, the CDR3 is TGTGCCAGCAGTTATTACAGGGGTACCCGGGAGCTGTTTTTT. Translating gives CASSYYRGTRELFF.